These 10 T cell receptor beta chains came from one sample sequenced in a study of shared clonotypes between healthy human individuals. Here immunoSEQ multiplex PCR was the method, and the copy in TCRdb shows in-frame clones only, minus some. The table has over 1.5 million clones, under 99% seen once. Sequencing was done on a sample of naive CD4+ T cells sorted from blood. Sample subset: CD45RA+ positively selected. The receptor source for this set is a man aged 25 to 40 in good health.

The chain's CDR3 is CASSPRDRLPGANVLTF. In nucleotides, the CDR3 is TGCGCCAGCAGCCCACGGGACAGGCTGCCGGGGGCCAACGTCCTGACTTTC. The chain has TRBV5-1 and TRBJ2-6; 8 bases are shared with TRBD1. This CDR3 has 17 residues. The trim removed 4 bases at V and 4 bases at J, leaving 10 bases unmatched. From germline, CDR1 is SGHRS and CDR2 YFSETQ.

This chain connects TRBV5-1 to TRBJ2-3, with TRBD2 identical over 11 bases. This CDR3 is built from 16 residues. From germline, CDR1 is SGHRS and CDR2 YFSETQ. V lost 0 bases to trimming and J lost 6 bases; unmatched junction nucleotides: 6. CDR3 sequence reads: CASSLGAASGRDTQYF. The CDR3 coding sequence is TGCGCCAGCAGCTTGGGGGCGGCTAGCGGGAGGGATACGCAGTATTTT. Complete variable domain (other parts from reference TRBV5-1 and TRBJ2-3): KAGVTQTPRYLIKTRGQQVTLSCSPISGHRSVSWYQQTPGQGLQFLFEYFSETQRNKGNFPGRFSGRQFSNSRSEMNVSTLELGDSALYLCASSLGAASGRDTQYFGPGTRLTVL.

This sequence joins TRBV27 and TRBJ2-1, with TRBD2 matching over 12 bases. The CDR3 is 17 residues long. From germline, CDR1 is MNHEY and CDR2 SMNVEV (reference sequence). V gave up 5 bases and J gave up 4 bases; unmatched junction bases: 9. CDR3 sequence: CASSPRLAGGHYNEQFF. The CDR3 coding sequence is TGTGCCAGCAGTCCCCGGCTAGCGGGAGGGCATTACAATGAGCAGTTCTTC.

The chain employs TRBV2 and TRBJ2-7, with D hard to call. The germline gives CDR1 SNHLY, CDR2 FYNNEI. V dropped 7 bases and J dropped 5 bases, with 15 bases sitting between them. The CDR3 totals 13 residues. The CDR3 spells CASNNGIRDEQYF. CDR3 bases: TGTGCCAGCAATAACGGCATCCGGGACGAGCAGTACTTC. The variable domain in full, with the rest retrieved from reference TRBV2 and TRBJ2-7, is EPEVTQTPSHQVTQMGQEVILRCVPISNHLYFYWYRQILGQKVEFLVSFYNNEISEKSEIFDDQFSVERPDGSNFTLKIRSTKLEDSAMYFCASNNGIRDEQYFGPGTRLTVT.

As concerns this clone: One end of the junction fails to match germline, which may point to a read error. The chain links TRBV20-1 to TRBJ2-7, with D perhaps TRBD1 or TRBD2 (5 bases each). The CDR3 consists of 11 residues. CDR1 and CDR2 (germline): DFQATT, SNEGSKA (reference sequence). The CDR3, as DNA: TGCAGTGCTAGTCCGATGGGACCAGTTTTCTTC. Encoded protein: CSASPMGPVFF.

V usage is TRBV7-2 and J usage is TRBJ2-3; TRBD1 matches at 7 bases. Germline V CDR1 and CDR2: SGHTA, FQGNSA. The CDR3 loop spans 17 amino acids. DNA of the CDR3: TGTGCTACACCCGGGACAGCCACCCCTCAGGTTCCAGATACGCAGTATTTT. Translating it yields CATPGTATPQVPDTQYF.

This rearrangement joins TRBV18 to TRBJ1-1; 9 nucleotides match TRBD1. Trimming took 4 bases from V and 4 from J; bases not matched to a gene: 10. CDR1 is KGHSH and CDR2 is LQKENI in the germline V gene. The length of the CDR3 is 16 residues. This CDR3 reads CASSQNLQGAVTEAFF. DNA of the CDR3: TGTGCCAGCTCACAAAACTTACAGGGGGCTGTCACTGAAGCTTTCTTT.

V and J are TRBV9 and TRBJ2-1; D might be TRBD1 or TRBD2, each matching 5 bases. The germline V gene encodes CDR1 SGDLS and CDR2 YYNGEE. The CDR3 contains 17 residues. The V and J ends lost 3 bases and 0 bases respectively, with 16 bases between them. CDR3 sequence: CASSGLWGRGSYNEQFF. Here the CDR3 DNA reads TGTGCCAGCAGCGGCCTGTGGGGGAGAGGCTCCTACAATGAGCAGTTCTTC.

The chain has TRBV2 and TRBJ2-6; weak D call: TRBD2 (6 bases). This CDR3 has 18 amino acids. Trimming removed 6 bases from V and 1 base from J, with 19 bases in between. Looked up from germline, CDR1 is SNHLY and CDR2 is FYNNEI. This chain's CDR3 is CASRALTIGGSGANVLTF. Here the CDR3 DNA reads TGTGCCAGCAGGGCCCTTACTATCGGGGGATCTGGGGCCAACGTCCTGACTTTC.

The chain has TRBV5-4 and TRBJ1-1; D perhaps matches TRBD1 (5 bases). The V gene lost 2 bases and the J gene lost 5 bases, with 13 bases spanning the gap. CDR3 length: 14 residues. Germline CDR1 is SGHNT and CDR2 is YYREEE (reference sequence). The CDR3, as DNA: TGTGCCAGCAGCTTAACAGGAGGACGAACTGAAGCTTTCTTT. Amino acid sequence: CASSLTGGRTEAFF.